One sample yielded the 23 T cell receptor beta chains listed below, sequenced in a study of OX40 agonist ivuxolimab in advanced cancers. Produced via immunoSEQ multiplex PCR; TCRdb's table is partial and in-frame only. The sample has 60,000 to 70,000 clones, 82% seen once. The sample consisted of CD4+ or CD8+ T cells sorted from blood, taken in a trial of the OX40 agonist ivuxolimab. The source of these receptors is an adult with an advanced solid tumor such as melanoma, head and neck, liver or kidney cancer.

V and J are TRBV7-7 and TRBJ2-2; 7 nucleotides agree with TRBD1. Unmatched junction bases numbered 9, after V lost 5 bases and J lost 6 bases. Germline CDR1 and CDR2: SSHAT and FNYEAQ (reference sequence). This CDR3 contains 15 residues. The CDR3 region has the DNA TGTGCCAGCAGCGAAGACAGGGTACGGGCCGGGGAGCTGTTTTTT. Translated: CASSEDRVRAGELFF.

The CDR3 protein is CAISESPSNEQFF. The CDR3 DNA is TGTGCCATCAGTGAGTCGCCCAGCAATGAGCAGTTCTTC. V and J are TRBV10-3 and TRBJ2-1; D is uncertain. The CDR3 runs to 13 residues. The germline V and J ends were trimmed by 0 bases and 6 bases, with 6 bases remaining between them. Germline assignment: CDR1 ENHRY and CDR2 SYGVKD.

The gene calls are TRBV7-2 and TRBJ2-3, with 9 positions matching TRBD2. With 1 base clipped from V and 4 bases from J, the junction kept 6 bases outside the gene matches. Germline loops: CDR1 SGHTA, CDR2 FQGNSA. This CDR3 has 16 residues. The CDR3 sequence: CASSLGGGRGPDTQYF. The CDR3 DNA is TGTGCCAGCAGCTTAGGGGGCGGGAGGGGCCCAGATACGCAGTATTTT.

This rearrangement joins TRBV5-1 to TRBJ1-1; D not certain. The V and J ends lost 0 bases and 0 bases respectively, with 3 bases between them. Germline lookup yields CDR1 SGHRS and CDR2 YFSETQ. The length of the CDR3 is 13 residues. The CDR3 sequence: CASSLGVNTEAFF. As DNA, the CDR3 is TGCGCCAGCAGCTTGGGGGTGAACACTGAAGCTTTCTTT. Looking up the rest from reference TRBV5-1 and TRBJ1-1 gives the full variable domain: KAGVTQTPRYLIKTRGQQVTLSCSPISGHRSVSWYQQTPGQGLQFLFEYFSETQRNKGNFPGRFSGRQFSNSRSEMNVSTLELGDSALYLCASSLGVNTEAFFGQGTRLTVV.

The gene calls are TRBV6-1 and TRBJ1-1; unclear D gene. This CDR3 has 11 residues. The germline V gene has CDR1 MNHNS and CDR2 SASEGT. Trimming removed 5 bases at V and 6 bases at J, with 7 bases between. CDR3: CASSSGPEAFF. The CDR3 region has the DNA TGTGCCAGCAGTAGTGGGCCTGAAGCTTTCTTT.

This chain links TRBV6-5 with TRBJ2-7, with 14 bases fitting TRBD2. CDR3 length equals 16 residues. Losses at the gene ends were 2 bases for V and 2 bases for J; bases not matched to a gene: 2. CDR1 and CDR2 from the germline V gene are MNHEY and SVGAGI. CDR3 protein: CASSYGTSGSPYEQYF. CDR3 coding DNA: TGTGCCAGCAGTTACGGGACTAGCGGGAGCCCCTACGAGCAGTACTTC.

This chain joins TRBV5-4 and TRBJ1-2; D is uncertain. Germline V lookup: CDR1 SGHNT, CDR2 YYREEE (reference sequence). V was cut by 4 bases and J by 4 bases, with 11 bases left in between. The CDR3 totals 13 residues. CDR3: CASSQVETYGYTF. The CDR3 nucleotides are TGTGCCAGCAGCCAAGTTGAGACCTATGGCTACACCTTC. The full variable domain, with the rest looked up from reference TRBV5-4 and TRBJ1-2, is ETGVTQSPTHLIKTRGQQVTLRCSSQSGHNTVSWYQQALGQGPQFIFQYYREEENGRGNFPPRFSGLQFPNYSSELNVNALELDDSALYLCASSQVETYGYTFGSGTRLTVV.

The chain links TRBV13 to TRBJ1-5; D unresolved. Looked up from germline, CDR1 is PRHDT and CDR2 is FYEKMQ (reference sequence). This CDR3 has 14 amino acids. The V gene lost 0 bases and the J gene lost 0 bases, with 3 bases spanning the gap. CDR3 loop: CASSLGHSNQPQHF. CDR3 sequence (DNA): TGTGCCAGCAGCTTAGGACATAGCAATCAGCCCCAGCATTTT.

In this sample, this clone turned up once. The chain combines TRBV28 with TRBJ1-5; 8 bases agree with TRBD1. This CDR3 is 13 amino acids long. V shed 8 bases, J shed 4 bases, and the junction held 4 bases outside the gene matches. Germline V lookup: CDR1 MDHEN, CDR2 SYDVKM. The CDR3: CASFRDRNQPQHF. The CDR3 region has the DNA TGTGCCAGCTTCCGGGACAGGAATCAGCCCCAGCATTTT.

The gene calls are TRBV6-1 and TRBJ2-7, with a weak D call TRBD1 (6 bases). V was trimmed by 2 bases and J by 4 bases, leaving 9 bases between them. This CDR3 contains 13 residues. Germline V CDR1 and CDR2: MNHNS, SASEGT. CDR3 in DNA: TGTGCCAGCAGTGAACAGGGGCCGTACGAGCAGTACGTC. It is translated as CASSEQGPYEQYV.

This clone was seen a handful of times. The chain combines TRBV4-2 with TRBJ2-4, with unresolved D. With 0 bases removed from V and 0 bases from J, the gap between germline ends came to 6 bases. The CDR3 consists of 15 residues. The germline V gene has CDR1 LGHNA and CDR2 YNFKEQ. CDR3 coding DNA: TGTGCCAGCAGCCAAGATGGCGGAGCCAAAAACATTCAGTACTTC. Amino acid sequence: CASSQDGGAKNIQYF.

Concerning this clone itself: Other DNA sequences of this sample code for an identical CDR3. The CDR3 DNA is TGTGCCAGCAGCTTGGGACAGAGCTACGAGCAGTACTTC. It encodes CASSLGQSYEQYF. The J gene is TRBJ2-7, the V gene TRBV5-6, with D tentatively TRBD1 (5 bases). The V gene's germline CDR1 is SGHDT and CDR2 YYEEEE. V lost 0 bases and J 3 bases, leaving 7 bases between the germline ends. The length of the CDR3 is 13 residues.

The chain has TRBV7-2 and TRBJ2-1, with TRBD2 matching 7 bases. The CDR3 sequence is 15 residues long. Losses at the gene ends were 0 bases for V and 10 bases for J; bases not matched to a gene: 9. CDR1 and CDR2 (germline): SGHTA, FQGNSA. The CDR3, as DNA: TGTGCCAGCAGCTTAGCCCAGACTTATAGCGGGGAGCAGTTCTTC. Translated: CASSLAQTYSGEQFF.

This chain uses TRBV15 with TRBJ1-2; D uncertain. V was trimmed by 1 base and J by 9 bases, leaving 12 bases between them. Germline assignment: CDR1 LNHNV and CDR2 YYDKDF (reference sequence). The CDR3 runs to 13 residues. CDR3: CATSRVEGTSYTF. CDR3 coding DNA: TGTGCCACCAGCAGAGTCGAGGGAACAAGCTACACCTTC.

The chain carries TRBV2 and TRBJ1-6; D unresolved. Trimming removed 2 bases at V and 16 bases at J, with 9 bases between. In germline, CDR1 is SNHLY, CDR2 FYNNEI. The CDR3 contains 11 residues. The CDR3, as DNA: TGTGCCAGCAGTGAAATACAGATTCTCCACTTT. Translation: CASSEIQILHF.

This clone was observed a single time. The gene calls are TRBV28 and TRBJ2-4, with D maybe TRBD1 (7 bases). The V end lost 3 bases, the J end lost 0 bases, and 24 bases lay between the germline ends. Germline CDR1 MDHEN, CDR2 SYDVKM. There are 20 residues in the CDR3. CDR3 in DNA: TGTGCCAGCAGTTTCGGAGTGAGGGCAGGGGGGATTCTAGCCAAAAACATTCAGTACTTC. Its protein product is CASSFGVRAGGILAKNIQYF.

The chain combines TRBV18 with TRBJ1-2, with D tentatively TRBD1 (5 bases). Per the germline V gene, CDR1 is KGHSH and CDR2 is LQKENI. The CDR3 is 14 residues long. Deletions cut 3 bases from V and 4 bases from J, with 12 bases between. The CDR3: CASSPSGSGYGYTF. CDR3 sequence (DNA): TGTGCCAGCTCACCGTCAGGGTCTGGCTATGGCTACACCTTC.

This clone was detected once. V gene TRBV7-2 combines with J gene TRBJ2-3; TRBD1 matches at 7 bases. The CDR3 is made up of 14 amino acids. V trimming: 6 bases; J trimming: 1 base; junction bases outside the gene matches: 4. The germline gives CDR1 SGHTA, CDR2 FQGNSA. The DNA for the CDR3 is TGTGCCAGCAGACCAACAGGGGGCACAGATACGCAGTATTTT. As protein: CASRPTGGTDTQYF.

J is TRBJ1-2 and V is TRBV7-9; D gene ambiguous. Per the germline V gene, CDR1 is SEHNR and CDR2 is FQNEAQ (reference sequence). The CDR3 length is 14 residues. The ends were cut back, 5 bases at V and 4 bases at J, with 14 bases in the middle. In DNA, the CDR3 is TGTGCCAGCAGCCCCCCGGGCAGGTTCTATGGCTACACCTTC. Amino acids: CASSPPGRFYGYTF.

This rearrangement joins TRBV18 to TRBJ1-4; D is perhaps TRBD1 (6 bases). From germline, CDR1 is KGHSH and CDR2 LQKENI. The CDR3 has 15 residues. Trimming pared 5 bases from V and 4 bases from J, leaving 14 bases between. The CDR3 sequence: CASSTRTESNEKLFF. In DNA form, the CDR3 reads TGTGCCAGCTCAACGCGGACAGAAAGTAATGAAAAACTGTTTTTT.

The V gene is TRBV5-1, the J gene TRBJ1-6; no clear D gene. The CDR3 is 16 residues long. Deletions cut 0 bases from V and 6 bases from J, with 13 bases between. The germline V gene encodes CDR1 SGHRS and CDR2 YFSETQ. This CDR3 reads CASSLGVGNPNSPLHF. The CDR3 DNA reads TGCGCCAGCAGCTTGGGAGTGGGGAATCCTAATTCACCCCTCCACTTT.

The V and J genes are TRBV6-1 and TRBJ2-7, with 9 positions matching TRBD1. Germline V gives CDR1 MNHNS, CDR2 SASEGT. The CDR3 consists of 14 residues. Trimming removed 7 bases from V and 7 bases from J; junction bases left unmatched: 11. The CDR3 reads CASTRRTGAGEQYF. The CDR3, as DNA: TGTGCCAGCACGAGACGGACAGGGGCGGGGGAGCAGTACTTC.

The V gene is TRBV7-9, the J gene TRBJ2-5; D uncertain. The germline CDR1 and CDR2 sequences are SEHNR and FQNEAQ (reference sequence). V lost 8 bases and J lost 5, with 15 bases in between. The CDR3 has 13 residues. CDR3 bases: TGTGCCAGCCGAATTCGCGATCGGGAGACCCAGTACTTC. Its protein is CASRIRDRETQYF.